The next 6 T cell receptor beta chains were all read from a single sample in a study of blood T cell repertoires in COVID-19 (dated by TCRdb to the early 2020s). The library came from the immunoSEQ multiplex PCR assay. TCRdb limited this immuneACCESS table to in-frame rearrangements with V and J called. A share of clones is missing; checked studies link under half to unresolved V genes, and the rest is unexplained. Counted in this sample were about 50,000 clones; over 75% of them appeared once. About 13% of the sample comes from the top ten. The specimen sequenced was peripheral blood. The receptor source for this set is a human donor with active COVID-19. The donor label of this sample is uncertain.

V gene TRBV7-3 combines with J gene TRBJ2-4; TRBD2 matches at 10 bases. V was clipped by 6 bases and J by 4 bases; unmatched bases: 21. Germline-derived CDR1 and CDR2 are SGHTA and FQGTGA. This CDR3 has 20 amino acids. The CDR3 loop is CASSPTLLAGHPLPKNIQYF. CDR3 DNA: TGTGCCAGCAGTCCTACCTTACTAGCGGGACACCCACTCCCGAAAAACATTCAGTACTTC. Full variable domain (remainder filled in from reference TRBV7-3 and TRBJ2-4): GAGVSQTPSNKVTEKGKYVELRCDPISGHTALYWYRQSLGQGPEFLIYFQGTGAADDSGLPNDRFFAVRPEGSVSTLKIQRTERGDSAVYLCASSPTLLAGHPLPKNIQYFGAGTRLSVL.

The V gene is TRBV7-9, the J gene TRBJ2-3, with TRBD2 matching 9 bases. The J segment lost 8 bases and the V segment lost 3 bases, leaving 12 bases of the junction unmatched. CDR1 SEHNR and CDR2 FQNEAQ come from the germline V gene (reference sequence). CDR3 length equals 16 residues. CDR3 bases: TGTGCCAGCAGCTTTTTAATAGCGGGAGATGGTGGTACGCAGTATTTT. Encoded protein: CASSFLIAGDGGTQYF.

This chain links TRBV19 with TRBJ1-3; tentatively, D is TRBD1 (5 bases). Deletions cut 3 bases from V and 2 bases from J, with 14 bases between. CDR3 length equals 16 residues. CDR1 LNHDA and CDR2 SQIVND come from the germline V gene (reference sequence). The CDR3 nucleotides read TGTGCCAGTAGTATTTCGGGGGTTATTGCTGGAAACACCATATATTTT. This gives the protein CASSISGVIAGNTIYF.

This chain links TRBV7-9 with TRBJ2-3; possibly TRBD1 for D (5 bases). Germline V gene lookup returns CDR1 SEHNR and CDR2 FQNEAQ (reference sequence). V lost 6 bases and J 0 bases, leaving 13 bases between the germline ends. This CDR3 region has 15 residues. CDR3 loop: CASRDTGASTDTQYF. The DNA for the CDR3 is TGTGCCAGCAGAGATACAGGAGCTAGCACAGATACGCAGTATTTT.

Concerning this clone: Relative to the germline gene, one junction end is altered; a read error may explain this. CDR3 nucleotides: TGTGCTAGCAGCTTATCGGGAACCGGGGAGCTGTTTTTT. It specifies CASSLSGTGELFF. The V and J genes are TRBV7-7 and TRBJ2-2; perhaps TRBD2 as D (5 bases). The CDR3 spans 13 residues. Per the germline V gene, CDR1 is SSHAT and CDR2 is FNYEAQ (reference sequence).

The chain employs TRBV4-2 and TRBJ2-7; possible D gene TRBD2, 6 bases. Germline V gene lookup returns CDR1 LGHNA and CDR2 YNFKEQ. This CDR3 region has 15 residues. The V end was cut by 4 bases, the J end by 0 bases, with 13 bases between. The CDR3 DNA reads TGTGCCAGCAGCCGAGAGCGGGTTAGCTCCTACGAGCAGTACTTC. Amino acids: CASSRERVSSYEQYF.